The clone carrying this TCR beta chain has a count of ten or more. Its antigen remains unidentified. MiXCR was run by TCRdb on the RT-PCR reads, yielding one entry per CDR3 protein. This table holds approximately 480,000 distinct CDR3 sequences, around 9.9% found once. The data derive from a study of response to subunit inactivated influenza vaccine. Study-wide findings and caveats: It was the authors' suggestion that each seasonal influenza vaccination recruits few new T cells.

The germline V and J ends were trimmed by 3 bases and 3 bases, with 9 bases remaining between them. From germline, CDR1 is MNHEY and CDR2 SVGAGI. The CDR3 spans 14 residues. The sample consisted of PBMCs from blood, taken more than 35 days after vaccination. The V and J genes are TRBV6-5 and TRBJ2-1; tentatively, D is TRBD2 (6 bases). This clonotype was obtained from a man aged 50-59 years who received an inactivated influenza vaccine. CDR3 region: CASSYRGNYNEQFF. CDR3 bases: TGTGCCAGCAGTTATCGCGGGAACTACAATGAGCAGTTCTTC.